The TCR beta chain under discussion was sequenced for a study of monozygotic twins with inflammatory bowel disease. No DNA is given; TCRdb re-called the 5' RACE reads and lists each CDR3 protein once. The sample yields fewer than 400,000 distinct CDR3 sequences, of which the top ten take up 5.5% to 6.5%. The CDR3 spans 14 residues. Germline V gene data show CDR1 as SGHRS and CDR2 as YFSETQ. The sample was blood. This rearrangement joins TRBV5-1 to TRBJ2-1; the D gene TCRdb calls, TRBD2, cannot be checked with no DNA. This TCR derives from a human donor with ulcerative colitis or Crohn's disease, or a healthy co-twin of an affected twin (not recorded which). The CDR3: CASSAELARDEQFF.